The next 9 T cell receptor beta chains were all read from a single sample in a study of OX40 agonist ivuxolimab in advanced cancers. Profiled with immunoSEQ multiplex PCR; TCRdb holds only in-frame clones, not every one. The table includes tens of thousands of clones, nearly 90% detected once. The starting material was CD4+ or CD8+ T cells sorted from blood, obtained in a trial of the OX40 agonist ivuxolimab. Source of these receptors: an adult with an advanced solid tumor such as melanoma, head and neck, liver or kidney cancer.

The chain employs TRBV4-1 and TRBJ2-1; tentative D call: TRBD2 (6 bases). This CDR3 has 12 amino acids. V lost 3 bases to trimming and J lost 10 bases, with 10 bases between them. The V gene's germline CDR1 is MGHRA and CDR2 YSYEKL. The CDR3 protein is CASSHLAGEQFF. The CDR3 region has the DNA TGCGCCAGCAGCCACTTGGCGGGGGAGCAGTTCTTC.

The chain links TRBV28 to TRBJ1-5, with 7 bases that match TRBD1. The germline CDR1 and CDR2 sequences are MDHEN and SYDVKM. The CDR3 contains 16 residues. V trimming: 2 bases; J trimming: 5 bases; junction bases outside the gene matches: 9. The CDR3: CASSLDYRDRYQPQHF. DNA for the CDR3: TGTGCCAGCAGTTTAGATTACCGGGACAGATATCAGCCCCAGCATTTT.

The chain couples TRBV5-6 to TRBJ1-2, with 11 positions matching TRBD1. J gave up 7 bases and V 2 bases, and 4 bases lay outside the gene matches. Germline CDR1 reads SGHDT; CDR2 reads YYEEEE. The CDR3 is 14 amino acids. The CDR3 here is CASSFGQGAVGYTF. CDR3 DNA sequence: TGTGCCAGCAGCTTCGGACAGGGGGCGGTTGGCTACACCTTC.

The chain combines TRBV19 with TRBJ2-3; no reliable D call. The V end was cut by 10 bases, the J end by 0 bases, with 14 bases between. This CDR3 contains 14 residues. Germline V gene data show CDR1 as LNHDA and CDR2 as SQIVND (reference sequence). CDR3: CATNRATSTDTQYF. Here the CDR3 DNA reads TGTGCCACCAACCGTGCGACTAGCACAGATACGCAGTATTTT.

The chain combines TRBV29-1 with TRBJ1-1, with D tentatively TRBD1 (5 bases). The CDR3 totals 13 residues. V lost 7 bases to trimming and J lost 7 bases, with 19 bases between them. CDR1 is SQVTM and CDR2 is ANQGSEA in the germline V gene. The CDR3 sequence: CSGRRGGIVEAFF. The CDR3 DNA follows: TGCAGCGGAAGAAGGGGAGGGATTGTTGAAGCTTTCTTT.

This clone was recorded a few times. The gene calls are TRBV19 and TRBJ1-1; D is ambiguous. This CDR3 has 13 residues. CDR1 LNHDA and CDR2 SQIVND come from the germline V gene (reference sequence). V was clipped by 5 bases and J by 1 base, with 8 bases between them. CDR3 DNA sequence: TGTGCCAGTAGTGTATGGGAGAACACTGAAGCTTTCTTT. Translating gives CASSVWENTEAFF.

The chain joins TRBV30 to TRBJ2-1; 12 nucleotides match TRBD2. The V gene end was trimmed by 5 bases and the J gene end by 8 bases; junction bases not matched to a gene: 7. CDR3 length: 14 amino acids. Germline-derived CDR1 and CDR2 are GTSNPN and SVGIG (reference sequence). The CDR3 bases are TGTGCCTGGTCCTGGACTAGCGGGACCGATGAGCAGTTCTTC. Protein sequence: CAWSWTSGTDEQFF.

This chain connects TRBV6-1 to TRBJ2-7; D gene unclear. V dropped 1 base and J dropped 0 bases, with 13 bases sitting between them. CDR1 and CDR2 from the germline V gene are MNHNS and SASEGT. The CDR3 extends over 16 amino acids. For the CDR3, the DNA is TGTGCCAGCAGTGAAGACGTAGGCGATAGCTCCTACGAGCAGTACGTC. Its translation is CASSEDVGDSSYEQYV.

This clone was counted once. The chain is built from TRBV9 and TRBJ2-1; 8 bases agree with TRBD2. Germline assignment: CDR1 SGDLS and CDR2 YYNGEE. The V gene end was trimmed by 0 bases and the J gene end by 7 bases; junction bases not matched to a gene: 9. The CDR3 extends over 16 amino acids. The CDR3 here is CASSVGPAGAKNEQFF. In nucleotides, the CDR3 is TGTGCCAGCAGCGTAGGACCAGCGGGGGCAAAAAATGAGCAGTTCTTC.